The 31 T cell receptor beta chains listed next were all sequenced from one sample in a study of beta chain features in type 1 diabetes. Reverse transcribing all isolated RNA meant expressed TCRB transcripts were sequenced. Some clones are missing from TCRdb's copy, which holds only in-frame ones; the method was immunoSEQ multiplex PCR. The table has about 710,000 clones, over 13% seen once. No antigen is known for these receptors. General study findings and limits: Shorter TCRB CDR3s, moderately but significantly so, were found in Type 1 diabetes patients in all four CD4+ subsets.

Sequencing was performed on naive CD4+ T cells from blood. The receptors shown here come from a man aged 18 to 35 with type 1 diabetes.

This clone has a handful of counts. The chain carries TRBV6-1 and TRBJ2-5, with unresolved D. Trimming removed 5 bases at V and 4 bases at J, with 8 bases between. The CDR3 consists of 12 residues. Germline V gene data show CDR1 as MNHNS and CDR2 as SASEGT. CDR3 sequence reads: CASSSHRETQYF. As DNA, the CDR3 is TGTGCCAGCAGTTCTCACCGAGAGACCCAGTACTTC.

In regard to this clone: With a much larger clone just one base away, this may be a read error. This chain uses TRBV25-1 with TRBJ1-1; possibly TRBD1 for D (6 bases). The ends were cut back, 6 bases at V and 0 bases at J, with 11 bases in the middle. The CDR3 spans 14 residues. Germline CDR1 and CDR2: MGHDK and SYGVNS. CDR3 DNA sequence: TGTGCCAGCAGATTGGACAGCATGAACACTGAAGCTTTCTTT. As protein: CASRLDSMNTEAFF.

There are a few counts of this clone. V gene TRBV28 combines with J gene TRBJ2-7; TRBD1 agrees at 7 bases. There are 13 residues in the CDR3. Germline loops: CDR1 MDHEN, CDR2 SYDVKM. J gave up 0 bases and V 6 bases, and 2 bases lay outside the gene matches. The CDR3 sequence: CASRGTVSYEQYF. CDR3 DNA: TGTGCCAGCAGGGGGACAGTCTCCTACGAGCAGTACTTC.

The chain links TRBV30 to TRBJ1-2, with unresolved D. The V end was cut by 8 bases, the J end by 4 bases, with 14 bases between. The CDR3 consists of 12 residues. Germline CDR1 and CDR2: GTSNPN and SVGIG (reference sequence). The CDR3 DNA follows: TGTGCCCTGGCCGAAGGTAGCTATGGCTACACCTTC. It translates to CALAEGSYGYTF.

The chain couples TRBV11-2 to TRBJ1-4; D not certain. The CDR3 contains 11 residues. V lost 3 bases and J lost 11, with 7 bases in between. CDR1 is SGHAT, CDR2 FQNNGV, per germline. Here the CDR3 reads CASSLVKKLFF. The CDR3 DNA sequence: TGTGCCAGCAGCTTGGTGAAGAAACTGTTTTTT.

This chain joins TRBV30 and TRBJ2-1, with D maybe TRBD2 (6 bases). V lost 6 bases and J 8 bases, leaving 14 bases between the germline ends. Germline CDR1 GTSNPN, CDR2 SVGIG (reference sequence). There are 12 residues in the CDR3. The CDR3 spells CACTWGEDEQFF. CDR3 bases: TGTGCCTGCACTTGGGGGGAGGATGAGCAGTTCTTC.

In its sample, this clone was seen a few times. This rearrangement joins TRBV30 to TRBJ2-7, with D uncertain. Per germline, CDR1 GTSNPN and CDR2 SVGIG (reference sequence). V gave up 0 bases and J gave up 2 bases, with 8 bases separating them. CDR3 length: 13 residues. As DNA, the CDR3 is TGTGCCTGGAGTGTAGGCAGTCCCTACGAGCAGTACTTC. This codes for CAWSVGSPYEQYF.

This clone was detected only a few times. This rearrangement joins TRBV18 to TRBJ1-1; possible D gene TRBD1, 6 bases. Trimming stripped 4 bases from V and 5 bases from J, with 20 bases between. This CDR3 is built from 16 residues. Germline V CDR1 and CDR2: KGHSH, LQKENI. In DNA form, the CDR3 reads TGTGCCAGCTCACTCCCCTCACAGGGCGATTGGACTGAAGCTTTCTTT. The encoded protein is CASSLPSQGDWTEAFF.

This clone was counted a few times. The V and J genes are TRBV27 and TRBJ2-1; perhaps TRBD1 as D (6 bases). Germline V gene lookup returns CDR1 MNHEY and CDR2 SMNVEV (reference sequence). V lost 4 bases, J lost 0 bases, and 16 bases lay in between. CDR3 length equals 17 residues. The CDR3 loop reads CASSYWGHSSSYNEQFF. The CDR3 DNA follows: TGTGCCAGCAGTTACTGGGGACACTCCAGCTCCTACAATGAGCAGTTCTTC.

This rearrangement joins TRBV27 to TRBJ1-1, with a tentative D call TRBD1 (5 bases). This CDR3 region has 14 residues. Germline V CDR1 and CDR2: MNHEY, SMNVEV (reference sequence). V was cut by 2 bases and J by 3 bases, with 10 bases left in between. As DNA, the CDR3 is TGTGCCAGCAGTTTAACCAGGGTGGACACTGAAGCTTTCTTT. Its protein is CASSLTRVDTEAFF.

The V gene is TRBV28, the J gene TRBJ1-2; 7 nucleotides align to TRBD1. Germline values: CDR1 MDHEN, CDR2 SYDVKM. The V segment lost 3 bases and the J segment 4 bases; nucleotides outside the gene matches: 5. CDR3 size: 14 residues. CDR3 region: CASSLPTGSYGYTF. In nucleotides, the CDR3 is TGTGCCAGCAGTTTGCCGACAGGGTCCTATGGCTACACCTTC.

The chain joins TRBV10-3 to TRBJ1-2, with 7 bases that match TRBD1. Per germline, CDR1 ENHRY and CDR2 SYGVKD. The V segment lost 5 bases and the J segment 1 base; nucleotides outside the gene matches: 4. The CDR3 length is 14 residues. The CDR3 is CAISSTGVNYGYTF. The CDR3 nucleotides read TGTGCCATCAGTTCTACAGGGGTTAACTATGGCTACACCTTC.

On this clone: Distinct nucleotide sequences in the sample also encode this CDR3. The chain couples TRBV7-9 to TRBJ1-2; D gene ambiguous. Trimming took off 5 bases at V and 7 bases at J, with 11 bases between the two ends. CDR3 size: 12 residues. Germline CDR1 SEHNR, CDR2 FQNEAQ (reference sequence). The CDR3 loop is CASSPGLGGYTF. CDR3 sequence (DNA): TGTGCCAGCAGCCCCGGACTGGGTGGCTACACCTTC.

The CDR3 DNA follows: TGCGCCAGCAGCCTGGGACAGTCTCCCTCAGATACGCAGTATTTT. It translates to CASSLGQSPSDTQYF. The V and J genes are TRBV5-1 and TRBJ2-3; 7 positions agree with TRBD1. The V segment lost 4 bases and the J segment 4 bases; nucleotides outside the gene matches: 9. The germline CDR1 and CDR2 sequences are SGHRS and YFSETQ. The CDR3 sequence is 15 residues long. The whole variable domain, remainder taken from reference TRBV5-1 and TRBJ2-3, is KAGVTQTPRYLIKTRGQQVTLSCSPISGHRSVSWYQQTPGQGLQFLFEYFSETQRNKGNFPGRFSGRQFSNSRSEMNVSTLELGDSALYLCASSLGQSPSDTQYFGPGTRLTVL.

A few counts support this clone. The chain links TRBV7-3 to TRBJ2-3; 11 nucleotides agree with TRBD2. The CDR3 contains 17 residues. J gave up 7 bases and V 5 bases, and 14 bases lay outside the gene matches. Germline values: CDR1 SGHTA, CDR2 FQGTGA. This CDR3 reads CASSPGASGGFVNTQYF. The CDR3 DNA follows: TGTGCCAGCAGCCCAGGGGCTAGCGGGGGGTTTGTAAATACGCAGTATTTT.

The chain joins TRBV7-2 to TRBJ2-5; D is undetermined. Germline CDR1 SGHTA, CDR2 FQGNSA. The V gene lost 4 bases and the J gene lost 1 base, with 7 bases spanning the gap. This CDR3 region has 13 residues. The CDR3 DNA reads as TGTGCCAGCAGCTGGATGAGCCAAGAGACCCAGTACTTC. Its translation is CASSWMSQETQYF.

Only one count was recorded for this clone. The chain employs TRBV6-5 and TRBJ2-3, with 11 positions matching TRBD2. After removal of 7 bases from V and 3 bases from J, the junction contained 6 bases not matched to a gene. The CDR3 length is 15 residues. Looked up from germline, CDR1 is MNHEY and CDR2 is SVGAGI. The DNA of the CDR3 is TGTGCCAGCACCCCTAGCGGGAGGCCGACAGATACGCAGTATTTT. Translating gives CASTPSGRPTDTQYF.

The chain employs TRBV5-1 and TRBJ2-1; 7 bases agree with TRBD2. Germline CDR1 SGHRS, CDR2 YFSETQ. This CDR3 region has 14 residues. V lost 4 bases and J lost 3; bases outside the gene matches: 4. The CDR3 DNA sequence: TGCGCCAGCAGCAACGGGGACTACTACAATGAGCAGTTCTTC. It specifies CASSNGDYYNEQFF. Variable domain in full (rest from reference TRBV5-1 and TRBJ2-1): KAGVTQTPRYLIKTRGQQVTLSCSPISGHRSVSWYQQTPGQGLQFLFEYFSETQRNKGNFPGRFSGRQFSNSRSEMNVSTLELGDSALYLCASSNGDYYNEQFFGPGTRLTVL.

The V gene is TRBV7-3, the J gene TRBJ2-3, with 7 bases aligning to TRBD2. Germline lookup yields CDR1 SGHTA and CDR2 FQGTGA. This CDR3 has 14 residues. J lost 1 base, V lost 2 bases, and 0 bases had no gene match. CDR3 amino acids: CASSLLAGTDTQYF. CDR3 coding DNA: TGTGCCAGCAGCTTACTAGCGGGCACAGATACGCAGTATTTT.

V usage is TRBV6-4 and J usage is TRBJ1-2, with D unclear. Germline assignment: CDR1 MRHNA and CDR2 SNTAGT. The CDR3 totals 15 residues. V shed 4 bases and J shed 7 bases, with 19 bases lying between them. CDR3: CASSVINGPRAGYTF. DNA of the CDR3: TGTGCCAGCAGTGTCATCAACGGCCCGCGGGCTGGCTACACCTTC.

In its sample, this clone was seen a few times. This CDR3 is also generated by other DNA sequences in the sample. The chain is built from TRBV28 and TRBJ2-7, with TRBD1 matching 8 bases. The CDR3 spans 13 residues. J was trimmed by 3 bases and V by 4 bases; bases with no gene match: 2. Germline CDR1 reads MDHEN; CDR2 reads SYDVKM. The CDR3 protein is CASSSGQGYEQYF. The CDR3 DNA follows: TGTGCCAGCAGTTCAGGACAGGGCTACGAGCAGTACTTC.

This clone has only a few counts. The rearrangement uses TRBV2 and TRBJ2-1; D is unclear. V was shortened by 6 bases and J by 4 bases, with 4 bases between the two germline ends. The CDR3 consists of 11 residues. CDR1 and CDR2 (germline): SNHLY, FYNNEI. The CDR3 here is CASREYNEQFF. The CDR3 coding sequence is TGTGCCAGCAGGGAGTACAATGAGCAGTTCTTC. Full variable domain (rest looked up from reference TRBV2 and TRBJ2-1): EPEVTQTPSHQVTQMGQEVILRCVPISNHLYFYWYRQILGQKVEFLVSFYNNEISEKSEIFDDQFSVERPDGSNFTLKIRSTKLEDSAMYFCASREYNEQFFGPGTRLTVL.

This clone appeared a few times. The genes are TRBV28 and TRBJ1-2, with 8 positions matching TRBD1. The CDR3 loop spans 14 amino acids. Germline values: CDR1 MDHEN, CDR2 SYDVKM. V lost 7 bases to trimming and J lost 4 bases; unmatched junction nucleotides: 8. This CDR3 reads CASTPSGTGYGYTF. As DNA, the CDR3 is TGTGCCAGCACCCCCAGCGGGACAGGCTATGGCTACACCTTC.

CDR3 protein: CASSSAPSGSRETQYF. The CDR3 coding sequence is TGTGCCAGCAGTTCCGCGCCTAGCGGGAGTAGAGAGACCCAGTACTTC. J is TRBJ2-5 and V is TRBV27, with TRBD2 matching over 10 bases. Germline V CDR1 and CDR2: MNHEY, SMNVEV (reference sequence). V was clipped by 4 bases and J by 4 bases; unmatched bases: 9. There are 16 residues in the CDR3.

This clone was detected a few times. V gene TRBV7-9 combines with J gene TRBJ2-1, with a tentative D call TRBD2 (5 bases). The germline gives CDR1 SEHNR, CDR2 FQNEAQ (reference sequence). Trimming stripped 2 bases from V and 4 bases from J, with 12 bases between. The CDR3 runs 15 residues. In DNA form, the CDR3 reads TGTGCCAGCAGCTTATTAAGCGGAGATTACAATGAGCAGTTCTTC. Translated, it gives CASSLLSGDYNEQFF.

This clone occurred a few times. The chain uses TRBV25-1 and TRBJ2-3; a weak D match, TRBD1 (5 bases). The V gene's germline CDR1 is MGHDK and CDR2 SYGVNS. There are 16 residues in the CDR3. Trimming removed 3 bases at V and 6 bases at J, with 19 bases between. In DNA, the CDR3 is TGTGCCAGCAGTGATCCATCAAGGGGCCTTCTGGATACGCAGTATTTT. Protein sequence: CASSDPSRGLLDTQYF.

This clone was seen more than once but under ten times. The chain is built from TRBV7-9 and TRBJ2-3, with 11 bases aligning to TRBD2. Germline CDR1 SEHNR, CDR2 FQNEAQ (reference sequence). Trimming took 6 bases from V and 7 from J; bases not matched to a gene: 6. This CDR3 spans 14 amino acids. The CDR3, as DNA: TGTGCCAGCAGTCTAGCGGGGGGTAAAAATACGCAGTATTTT. Translation: CASSLAGGKNTQYF.

The chain couples TRBV6-5 to TRBJ1-2, with 12 bases lining up with TRBD1. The CDR3 consists of 14 residues. Germline CDR1 MNHEY, CDR2 SVGAGI. The ends lost 6 bases at V and 4 bases at J; junction bases unmatched: 3. CDR3 loop: CASRSGQGAYGYTF. The CDR3 DNA is TGTGCCAGCAGGTCGGGACAGGGGGCCTATGGCTACACCTTC.

The chain couples TRBV18 to TRBJ2-1; TRBD2 is a possible D gene (5 bases). V was clipped by 5 bases and J by 0 bases, with 11 bases between them. This CDR3 spans 15 amino acids. Looked up from germline, CDR1 is KGHSH and CDR2 is LQKENI. The DNA of the CDR3 is TGTGCCAGCTCAGCGATAGCGAGCTCCTACAATGAGCAGTTCTTC. This encodes CASSAIASSYNEQFF.

The gene calls are TRBV5-1 and TRBJ2-5, with D maybe TRBD2 (6 bases). CDR1 is SGHRS and CDR2 is YFSETQ in the germline V gene. The CDR3 spans 15 residues. The ends were cut back, 6 bases at V and 0 bases at J, with 15 bases in the middle. DNA of the CDR3: TGCGCCAGCATGGCGGGATCTGGATACCAAGAGACCCAGTACTTC. It codes for CASMAGSGYQETQYF.

Concerning this clone itself: Distinct nucleotide sequences in the sample also encode this CDR3. J is TRBJ1-1 and V is TRBV6-5; no firm D call. The CDR3 loop spans 13 amino acids. Germline CDR1 is MNHEY and CDR2 is SVGAGI. V lost 3 bases and J 0 bases, leaving 5 bases between the germline ends. This CDR3 is CASSYQVNTEAFF. The CDR3 DNA reads TGTGCCAGCAGTTATCAGGTGAACACTGAAGCTTTCTTT.